The T cell receptor beta chain under discussion was sequenced for a study of control samples from healthy donors and cancer patients. This CDR3 has 14 amino acids. Germline-derived CDR1 and CDR2 are MNHNS and SASEGT. Between the trimmed V and J ends, which lost 2 bases and 8 bases, there was a span of 12 bases. TCRdb's table, derived via immunoSEQ multiplex PCR, lists solely in-frame clones and lacks some. The data contain 150,000 or so clones, around 88% of them seen just once; the ten biggest clones take up roughly 5.3%. The sequenced sample consisted of blood. The chain links TRBV6-1 to TRBJ1-4; no definite D call. The TCR originated in a woman in her 30s in good health. CDR3 bases: TGTGCCAGCAGTGAACAGTTTTGGGCAGAAAAACTGTTTTTT. The encoded protein is CASSEQFWAEKLFF.